A selection of T cell receptor beta chains follows, all from one sample in a study of blood T cell repertoires in COVID-19. Repertoires were generated with immunoSEQ multiplex PCR, while TCRdb's copy carries only in-frame clones and drops some. The sample has 200,000 to 250,000 clones, about 83% seen once; the top ten hold approximately 13%. The sample was peripheral blood. These TCRs come from a man aged 80 or over with acute or convalescent COVID-19. Both conserved end residues are part of each CDR3. A D gene is named only where the DNA matches it firmly. A row's size may be missing; if present it is once, few, many or a size class.

J gene | V gene | clone size | D gene | CDR3 DNA | CDR3 protein
TRBJ1-2 | TRBV3-1/TRBV3-2 | NA | NA | TGTGCCAGCAGCCAAGGAGGTGGTGGCTACACCTTC | CASSQGGGGYTF
TRBJ2-2 | TRBV7-9 | NA | NA | TGTGCCAGCAGCTTAGCCGGGGGAGTGATGACCGGGGAGCTGTTTTTT | CASSLAGGVMTGELFF
TRBJ2-2 | TRBV2 | NA | TRBD2 | TGTGCCAGCAGTCCCAGGACTAGCGGGAACACCGGGGAGCTGTTTTTT | CASSPRTSGNTGELFF
TRBJ1-3 | TRBV5-1 | NA | TRBD1 | TGCGCCAGCAGTCCGACAGGGGAGGGAAACACCATATATTTT | CASSPTGEGNTIYF
TRBJ2-5 | TRBV7-2 | NA | TRBD1 | TGTGCCAGCAGCGCCCGGACAGGGGAGACCCAGTACTTC | CASSARTGETQYF
TRBJ1-1 | TRBV10-3 | few | NA | TGTGCCATCAGTGTAGACACGAACACTGAAGCTTTCTTT | CAISVDTNTEAFF
TRBJ2-7 | TRBV5-1 | NA | TRBD1 | TGCGCCAGCAGCCCTGGGACAGGGGGCTCCTACGAGCAGTACTTC | CASSPGTGGSYEQYF
TRBJ1-2 | TRBV5-4 | NA | NA | TGTGCCAGCAGCTCGACAGGAGAAGCATGGGGCTACACCTTC | CASSSTGEAWGYTF
TRBJ1-1 | TRBV5-4 | NA | NA | TGTGCCAGCAGCTTGGCTGACAGCACTGAAGCTTTCTTT | CASSLADSTEAFF
TRBJ2-2 | TRBV7-9 | NA | NA | TGTGCCAGCAGCCCCCCCGGGGGTGGCGCCGGGGAGCTGTTTTTT | CASSPPGGGAGELFF
TRBJ2-3 | TRBV5-5 | NA | NA | TGTGCCAGCAGCTTGGGGCTAGATACGCAGTATTTT | CASSLGLDTQYF
TRBJ2-7 | TRBV28 | many | NA | TGTGCCAGCAGTTCCGGGACTCGGACTGCGCACGAGCAGTACTTC | CASSSGTRTAHEQYF
TRBJ2-3 | TRBV19 | few | TRBD1 | TGTGCCAGTAGTATAGATGTAACCGGGACAGCTAGCACAGATACGCAGTATTTT | CASSIDVTGTASTDTQYF
TRBJ1-2 | TRBV7-2 | NA | TRBD1 | TGTGCCACCTCAGGGGGAAAGGGGTATGGCTACACCTTC | CATSGGKGYGYTF
TRBJ2-3 | TRBV7-9 | NA | TRBD1 | TGTGCCAGCAGCCCCACCTGGACAGGGACAGATACGCAGTATTTT | CASSPTWTGTDTQYF
TRBJ1-5 | TRBV10-3 | NA | TRBD1 | TGTGCCATCAGCAACAGGGGAGAGGGCAATCAGCCCCAGCATTTT | CAISNRGEGNQPQHF
TRBJ1-5 | TRBV28 | NA | TRBD1 | TGTGCCAGCACCAAAGACAGGGTGAAGCCCCAGCATTTT | CASTKDRVKPQHF
TRBJ1-3 | TRBV3-1/TRBV3-2 | NA | NA | TGTGCCAGCACCGTTCGGGGGGGTGGAAGATCTGGAAACACCATATATTTT | CASTVRGGGRSGNTIYF
TRBJ2-1 | TRBV18 | NA | NA | TGTGCCAGCTCACCACCGGGCCTAGCGAGCTCCTACAATGAGCAGTTCTTC | CASSPPGLASSYNEQFF
TRBJ2-7 | TRBV24-1 | NA | NA | TGTGCCACCAGTACCGACAGGCCTTCCTACGAGCAGTACTTC | CATSTDRPSYEQYF
TRBJ1-1 | TRBV9 | NA | NA | TGTGCCAGCAGCGTAGGGACAAATCGTCGGGACACTGAAGCTTTCTTT | CASSVGTNRRDTEAFF
TRBJ1-2 | TRBV5-5 | few | NA | TGTGCCAGCAGTCCAGACATTAACTATGGCTACACCTTC | CASSPDINYGYTF
TRBJ2-5 | TRBV9 | NA | NA | TGTGCCAGCAGCGTCGGGACACACCAAGAGACCCAGTACTTC | CASSVGTHQETQYF
TRBJ1-6 | TRBV5-1 | NA | TRBD1 | TGCGCCAGCAGCCCCGGACAGGGCGGGTCACCCCTCCACTTT | CASSPGQGGSPLHF
TRBJ2-3 | TRBV5-8 | NA | TRBD2 | TGTGCCAGCAGCTCGGGACTAGCGAAAGATACGCAGTATTTT | CASSSGLAKDTQYF
TRBJ1-2 | TRBV12-3/TRBV12-4 | NA | NA | TGTGCCAGCAGTTTAGCGGTGAACGGGGACTACACCTTC | CASSLAVNGDYTF
TRBJ1-1 | TRBV4-2 | NA | NA | TGTGCCAGCAGCCAAGATGTTCAGGGAGGGACTGAAGCTTTCTTT | CASSQDVQGGTEAFF
TRBJ1-2 | TRBV2 | few | NA | TGTGCCAGCAGTTCAACTATACCGTATAACTATGGCTACACCTTC | CASSSTIPYNYGYTF
TRBJ1-5 | TRBV19 | NA | NA | TGTGCCAGTAGTATGGGGGCAGGCTACGCTCAGCCCCAGCATTTT | CASSMGAGYAQPQHF
TRBJ1-1 | TRBV19 | few | NA | TGTGCCAGTAGTCAGGGAATTGGGCGGACTGAAGCTTTCTTT | CASSQGIGRTEAFF
TRBJ1-4 | TRBV19 | NA | NA | TGTGCCAGTAGTATGGGACTGCAGAATGAAAAACTGTTTTTT | CASSMGLQNEKLFF
TRBJ1-4 | TRBV19 | NA | TRBD1 | TGTGCCAGTAACCGGGACAGGGGAGGTAGCGATGAAAAACTGTTTTTT | CASNRDRGGSDEKLFF
TRBJ1-1 | TRBV2 | NA | NA | TGTGCCAGCAGTGTGTTGGCAGAGAACACTGAAGCTTTCTTT | CASSVLAENTEAFF
TRBJ2-7 | TRBV9 | NA | TRBD1 | TGTGCCAGCAGCGTAGCGACAGGGGCGTACGAGCAGTACTTC | CASSVATGAYEQYF
TRBJ2-7 | TRBV6-5 | NA | NA | TGTGCCAGCAGCCTACAGGGGGGGTCAGCCGAGCAGTACTTC | CASSLQGGSAEQYF
TRBJ2-2 | TRBV20-1 | NA | NA | TGCAGTGCTAGTCCCCTGGTAGTGAACACCGGGGAGCTGTTTTTT | CSASPLVVNTGELFF
TRBJ1-1 | TRBV6-2/TRBV6-3 | NA | NA | TGTGCCAGCAGTACATCCAGGGGCACTGAAGCTTTCTTT | CASSTSRGTEAFF
TRBJ2-1 | TRBV2 | NA | NA | TGTGCCAGCAGTGAAGAGCAGGGGTGGAACAATGAGCAGTTCTTC | CASSEEQGWNNEQFF
TRBJ1-6 | TRBV6-5 | NA | NA | TGTGCCAGCAGCTTCCAGGGAACACCCCTCCACTTT | CASSFQGTPLHF
TRBJ2-1 | TRBV5-4 | NA | NA | TGTGCCAGCAGCGTCGCAGGCCTCTACAATGAGCAGTTCTTC | CASSVAGLYNEQFF
TRBJ2-7 | TRBV7-8 | once | NA | TGTGCCAGCAGCGTTCGGGGGACTTACGAGCAGTACTTC | CASSVRGTYEQYF
TRBJ1-1 | TRBV15 | NA | NA | TGTGCCACCAGGGACAGCTTGAACACTGAAGCTTTCTTT | CATRDSLNTEAFF
TRBJ1-5 | TRBV28 | NA | NA | TGTGCCAGCAGTTTACCCAGGGGCTATCGGGAGCCCCAGCATTTT | CASSLPRGYREPQHF
TRBJ2-7 | TRBV6-2/TRBV6-3 | NA | NA | TGTGCCAGCAGTCCCGACAGCTCCTACGAGCAGTACTTC | CASSPDSSYEQYF
TRBJ1-2 | TRBV5-1 | few | TRBD1 | TGCGCCAGCAGCTTGGCCGGGGGACAGGGTACGGGCTACACCTTC | CASSLAGGQGTGYTF
TRBJ1-2 | TRBV6-2/TRBV6-3 | NA | NA | TGTGCCAGCAGTTACTCGAATCTATCTGGTGGCTACACCTTC | CASSYSNLSGGYTF
TRBJ1-2 | TRBV7-3 | NA | NA | TGTGCCAGCAGCCCCGGTGCAGGGGACTATGGCTACACCTTC | CASSPGAGDYGYTF
TRBJ1-2 | TRBV28 | NA | TRBD1 | TGTGCCAGCAGAGCGACAGGGGGCGGCTATGGCTACACCTTC | CASRATGGGYGYTF
TRBJ1-1 | TRBV2 | NA | NA | TGTGCCAGCAGTCCGGGTATGGGGAACACTGAAGCTTTCTTT | CASSPGMGNTEAFF
TRBJ1-1 | TRBV19 | once | NA | TGTGCCAGTAGTATGGGCACCTTGAACACTGAAGCTTTCTTT | CASSMGTLNTEAFF
TRBJ2-1 | TRBV27 | NA | TRBD2 | TGTGCCAGCAGTTTATCGAGACTAGCGGGAGATGAGCAGTTCTTC | CASSLSRLAGDEQFF
TRBJ2-2 | TRBV24-1 | NA | NA | TGTGCCACCAGTGATACACAGGGACCCCCGACGAACGGGGAGCTGTTTTTT | CATSDTQGPPTNGELFF
TRBJ2-5 | TRBV6-5 | few | TRBD2 | TGTGCCAGCAGTCGGACTAGCGGGAGGGTTGAGACCCAGTACTTC | CASSRTSGRVETQYF
TRBJ1-3 | TRBV6-1 | NA | TRBD1 | TGTGCCAGCAGTGAAGCAGACAGGGCTGGAAACACCATATATTTT | CASSEADRAGNTIYF
TRBJ1-6 | TRBV6-5 | NA | NA | TGTGCCAGCAGACCTACAGGGAGCGGTTCACCCCTCCACTTT | CASRPTGSGSPLHF
TRBJ1-1 | TRBV11-3 | NA | NA | TGTGCCAGCAGCTTAGCAGGTATCGGTACTGAAGCTTTCTTT | CASSLAGIGTEAFF
TRBJ2-7 | TRBV3-1/TRBV3-2 | NA | TRBD2 | TGTGCCAGCAGCCAAGGACTAGCGGGGCCCTACGAGCAGTACTTC | CASSQGLAGPYEQYF
TRBJ1-1 | TRBV25-1 | NA | TRBD1 | TGTGCCAGCAGTGCGCCGCCCGGGACAGGGCCTTTTGAAGCTTTCTTT | CASSAPPGTGPFEAFF
TRBJ2-2 | TRBV7-3 | once | NA | TGTGCCAGCAGCTTAATTTCGGGAGTGGACACCGGGGAGCTGTTTTTT | CASSLISGVDTGELFF
TRBJ2-3 | TRBV6-5 | NA | NA | TGTGCCAGCAGCGGTACTACAGATACGCAGTATTTT | CASSGTTDTQYF